A single sample gave rise to the 27 T cell receptor beta chains below, sequenced in a study of blood T cell repertoires in COVID-19. TCRdb's copy holds only in-frame clones and misses some; the assay was immunoSEQ multiplex PCR. In the table there are 150,000 to 200,000 clones, roughly 90% of which are singletons. The sample was peripheral blood. The receptors come from a man in his 60s with active or convalescent COVID-19.

The chain carries TRBV21-1 and TRBJ2-1; the table's D call TRBD1 went unverified against the DNA. TRBV21-1 is annotated as a pseudogene. The CDR3 consists of 16 residues. The CDR3: CASSPRDRGSGNEQFF. In nucleotides, the CDR3 is TGTGCCAGCAGCCCTCGGGACAGGGGGTCGGGAAATGAGCAGTTCTTC.

Only a few counts were recorded for this clone. The CDR3 bases are TGTGCCAGCTCTACGGGACTAGCGGGGGCCAATGAGCAGTTCTTC. Protein product: CASSTGLAGANEQFF. The chain is built from TRBV18 and TRBJ2-1, with 14 bases fitting TRBD2. The germline V gene encodes CDR1 KGHSH and CDR2 LQKENI. The CDR3 length is 15 residues. The V gene end was trimmed by 6 bases and the J gene end by 6 bases; junction bases not matched to a gene: 4.

The chain employs TRBV18 and TRBJ1-6; 8 nucleotides agree with TRBD1. The CDR3 contains 14 residues. The germline V gene encodes CDR1 KGHSH and CDR2 LQKENI. After removal of 3 bases from V and 5 bases from J, the junction contained 0 bases not matched to a gene. CDR3 region: CASSPTGDNSPLHF. The CDR3 nucleotides are TGTGCCAGCTCACCGACAGGGGATAATTCACCCCTCCACTTT.

The genes are TRBV9 and TRBJ2-1; 8 bases are a match to TRBD2. Germline V gives CDR1 SGDLS, CDR2 YYNGEE. With 0 bases clipped from V and 4 bases from J, the junction kept 3 bases outside the gene matches. This CDR3 is 15 amino acids long. CDR3 amino acids: CASSVVGGRYNEQFF. CDR3 in DNA: TGTGCCAGCAGCGTAGTGGGCGGGAGGTACAATGAGCAGTTCTTC.

The chain links TRBV11-2 to TRBJ2-4, with D possibly matching TRBD1 (7 bases). V lost 5 bases to trimming and J lost 6 bases, with 17 bases between them. The CDR3 has 15 residues. Germline-derived CDR1 and CDR2 are SGHAT and FQNNGV. The DNA for the CDR3 is TGTGCCAGCAGCCTCCTGGCAGGGGGGAGAAACATTCAGTACTTC. Residues: CASSLLAGGRNIQYF.

The rearrangement joins TRBV30 to TRBJ2-2; D gene ambiguous. The CDR3 is 14 amino acids. CDR1 and CDR2 from the germline V gene are GTSNPN and SVGIG (reference sequence). V was clipped by 0 bases and J by 7 bases, with 12 bases between them. The CDR3 region has the DNA TGTGCCTGGAGTGTACAATGGTTCAACGGGGAGCTGTTTTTT. This translates into CAWSVQWFNGELFF.

The J gene is TRBJ2-2, the V gene TRBV5-1; 10 nucleotides align to TRBD1. The length of the CDR3 is 14 residues. Germline-derived CDR1 and CDR2 are SGHRS and YFSETQ. V lost 4 bases and J lost 6; bases outside the gene matches: 3. CDR3 sequence: CASSPGQGAGELFF. The CDR3 DNA reads as TGCGCCAGCAGCCCAGGACAGGGGGCCGGGGAGCTGTTTTTT.

This sequence joins TRBV2 and TRBJ1-2, with D uncertain. There are 14 residues in the CDR3. V dropped 8 bases and J dropped 4 bases, with 17 bases sitting between them. Germline CDR1 reads SNHLY; CDR2 reads FYNNEI. The CDR3 protein is CASPFGEAVYGYTF. CDR3 coding DNA: TGTGCCAGCCCCTTCGGCGAGGCAGTCTATGGCTACACCTTC.

This rearrangement joins TRBV27 to TRBJ2-7, with D possibly TRBD1 on 5 matching bases. The CDR3 sequence is 16 residues long. V was pared by 3 bases and J by 6 bases, with 21 bases between. Germline CDR1 reads MNHEY; CDR2 reads SMNVEV (reference sequence). This chain's CDR3 is CASSFKNAGLWREQYF. The CDR3 DNA sequence: TGTGCCAGCAGTTTCAAAAATGCAGGGTTATGGCGCGAGCAGTACTTC.

The CDR3 region is CASSPPWDRGNEQFF. CDR3 in DNA: TGTGCCAGCAGCCCTCCTTGGGACAGGGGCAATGAGCAGTTCTTC. The chain uses TRBV7-6 and TRBJ2-1; 10 bases are shared with TRBD1. The CDR3 is made up of 15 amino acids. Losses at the gene ends were 5 bases for V and 6 bases for J; bases not matched to a gene: 7. The germline V gene has CDR1 SGHVS and CDR2 FNYEAQ.

J is TRBJ1-5 and V is TRBV19; 7 bases map to TRBD1. The DNA matches TRBJ2-3 better at its end, which makes the J call doubtful. Per the germline V gene, CDR1 is LNHDA and CDR2 is SQIVND (reference sequence). The length of the CDR3 is 15 residues. The chain's CDR3 is CASSLRDRENQPQYF. The CDR3, as DNA: TGTGCCAGTAGTCTCCGAGACAGGGAGAATCAGCCCCAGTATTTT.

J is TRBJ2-1 and V is TRBV10-1, with 11 bases lining up with TRBD2. From germline, CDR1 is WNHNN and CDR2 SYGVQD (reference sequence). This CDR3 is built from 15 residues. Trimming cost V 3 bases and J 7 bases; bases outside gene matches: 5. The CDR3 reads CASSEGTSGRNEQFF. The CDR3 DNA reads as TGCGCCAGCAGTGAAGGGACTAGCGGTAGGAATGAGCAGTTCTTC.

The chain couples TRBV7-9 to TRBJ1-1, with D perhaps matching TRBD1 (5 bases). With 3 bases removed from V and 1 base from J, the gap between germline ends came to 9 bases. The CDR3 spans 14 residues. CDR1 and CDR2 (germline): SEHNR, FQNEAQ (reference sequence). The CDR3 loop reads CASSLGRENTEAFF. The CDR3 DNA follows: TGTGCCAGCAGCTTGGGCAGGGAGAACACTGAAGCTTTCTTT.

The gene calls are TRBV19 and TRBJ1-2; TRBD1 is a possible D gene (5 bases). The CDR3 consists of 14 residues. The germline CDR1 and CDR2 sequences are LNHDA and SQIVND (reference sequence). The V gene lost 4 bases and the J gene lost 7 bases, with 16 bases spanning the gap. The CDR3 is CASSKTVSKGGYTF. CDR3 DNA: TGTGCCAGTAGTAAGACAGTATCCAAGGGTGGCTACACCTTC.

This clone was recorded at least ten times. The genes are TRBV4-2 and TRBJ2-3, with 10 nucleotides matching TRBD2. The CDR3 has 16 residues. Losses at the gene ends were 6 bases for V and 6 bases for J; bases not matched to a gene: 12. Germline values: CDR1 LGHNA, CDR2 YNFKEQ. CDR3 loop: CASRRTSGSTIDTQYF. For the CDR3, the DNA is TGTGCCAGCAGGAGGACTAGCGGAAGTACCATTGATACGCAGTATTTT.

The chain is built from TRBV11-3 and TRBJ2-5, with 7 positions matching TRBD1. Germline V gene sequence: CDR1 SGHNT, CDR2 YENEEA. The V segment lost 1 base and the J segment 5 bases; nucleotides outside the gene matches: 10. The CDR3 covers 16 residues. The CDR3 loop reads CASSLGDGQAHETQYF. CDR3 bases: TGTGCCAGCAGCTTAGGGGATGGACAGGCCCATGAGACCCAGTACTTC.

This clone was found a few times. V and J are TRBV6-6 and TRBJ2-7; a weak D match, TRBD2 (6 bases). CDR1 and CDR2 from the germline V gene are MNHNY and SVGAGI (reference sequence). V was cut by 8 bases and J by 2 bases, with 16 bases left in between. CDR3 size: 14 residues. Here the CDR3 DNA reads TGTGCCAGCGGGGAGGACACAAAAACCTACGAGCAGTACTTC. As protein: CASGEDTKTYEQYF.

J is TRBJ1-6 and V is TRBV2; the D is unclear. V shed 2 bases and J shed 12 bases, with 14 bases lying between them. Germline V gene data show CDR1 as SNHLY and CDR2 as FYNNEI. The CDR3 length is 14 residues. This CDR3 is CASSESAVVGPLHF. CDR3 nucleotide sequence: TGTGCCAGCAGTGAATCCGCAGTTGTTGGACCCCTCCACTTT. Drawing the rest from reference TRBV2 and TRBJ1-6, the complete variable domain is EPEVTQTPSHQVTQMGQEVILRCVPISNHLYFYWYRQILGQKVEFLVSFYNNEISEKSEIFDDQFSVERPDGSNFTLKIRSTKLEDSAMYFCASSESAVVGPLHFGNGTRLTVT.

This rearrangement joins TRBV3-1 (or the pseudogene TRBV3-2) to TRBJ2-1; 12 bases match TRBD1. Trimming cost V 2 bases and J 5 bases; bases outside gene matches: 7. CDR1 is LGHDT and CDR2 is YNNKEL in the germline V gene (reference sequence). The CDR3 is 17 residues long. The CDR3 DNA follows: TGTGCCAGCAGCCAACACTCGGGACAGGGGGCTAACAATGAGCAGTTCTTC. Protein sequence: CASSQHSGQGANNEQFF.

The chain employs TRBV4-2 and TRBJ1-4; D unclear. The CDR3 runs to 17 residues. CDR1 and CDR2 from the germline V gene are LGHNA and YNFKEQ. V lost 0 bases to trimming and J lost 4 bases, with 15 bases between them. CDR3 sequence reads: CASSQEAMIRVNEKLFF. Here the CDR3 DNA reads TGTGCCAGCAGCCAAGAGGCGATGATTCGGGTTAATGAAAAACTGTTTTTT.

The V call is TRBV4-1, the J call TRBJ1-1; D is possibly TRBD1 (5 bases). CDR1 is MGHRA, CDR2 YSYEKL, per germline. The length of the CDR3 is 16 residues. Trimming shortened V by 4 bases and J by 3 bases, and 18 bases separated the two germline ends. This chain's CDR3 is CASSPERQGIYTEAFF. In DNA form, the CDR3 reads TGCGCCAGCAGCCCTGAAAGGCAGGGAATATACACTGAAGCTTTCTTT.

V is TRBV11-2 and J is TRBJ1-5; no clear D. Trimming took 5 bases from V and 0 from J, leaving 5 bases between them. CDR1 and CDR2 from the germline V gene are SGHAT and FQNNGV. The CDR3 sequence is 13 residues long. The CDR3 nucleotides are TGTGCCAGCAGCCCCTATAGCAATCAGCCCCAGCATTTT. Residues: CASSPYSNQPQHF.

This chain uses TRBV25-1 with TRBJ2-5; 7 nucleotides match TRBD2. The CDR3 has 15 amino acids. Germline loops: CDR1 MGHDK, CDR2 SYGVNS. V shed 8 bases, J shed 1 base, and the junction held 10 bases outside the gene matches. CDR3 nucleotides: TGTGCCAGCGAACCGGGACTACCCTTCCAAGAGACCCAGTACTTC. It translates to CASEPGLPFQETQYF.

The gene calls are TRBV28 and TRBJ1-1; no reliable D call. CDR3 length: 15 residues. In germline, CDR1 is MDHEN, CDR2 SYDVKM. Between the trimmed V and J ends, which lost 2 bases and 2 bases, there was a span of 12 bases. The CDR3 bases are TGTGCCAGCAGTTTACTTACGGGAAGTAACACTGAAGCTTTCTTT. Translating gives CASSLLTGSNTEAFF.

V usage is TRBV10-3 and J usage is TRBJ1-6, with 8 nucleotides matching TRBD1. The trim removed 7 bases at V and 7 bases at J, leaving 3 bases unmatched. The germline CDR1 and CDR2 sequences are ENHRY and SYGVKD. The CDR3 totals 13 residues. The CDR3 protein is CAITGQGNSPLHF. In DNA form, the CDR3 reads TGTGCCATCACTGGACAGGGAAATTCACCCCTCCACTTT.

The chain employs TRBV7-8 and TRBJ1-6, with unresolved D. In germline, CDR1 is SGHVS, CDR2 FQNEAQ. This CDR3 is built from 13 residues. V was pared by 0 bases and J by 10 bases, with 7 bases between. CDR3 residues: CASSLARKSPLHF. The CDR3 region has the DNA TGTGCCAGCAGCTTAGCGAGGAAGTCACCCCTCCACTTT.

The rearrangement joins TRBV30 to TRBJ1-1; D is perhaps TRBD1 (5 bases). The germline V gene has CDR1 GTSNPN and CDR2 SVGIG (reference sequence). The V and J ends lost 0 bases and 4 bases respectively, with 9 bases between them. The CDR3 is 13 amino acids. Here the CDR3 DNA reads TGTGCCTGGAGTGTACAGGTTGGCACTGAAGCTTTCTTT. Its translation is CAWSVQVGTEAFF.